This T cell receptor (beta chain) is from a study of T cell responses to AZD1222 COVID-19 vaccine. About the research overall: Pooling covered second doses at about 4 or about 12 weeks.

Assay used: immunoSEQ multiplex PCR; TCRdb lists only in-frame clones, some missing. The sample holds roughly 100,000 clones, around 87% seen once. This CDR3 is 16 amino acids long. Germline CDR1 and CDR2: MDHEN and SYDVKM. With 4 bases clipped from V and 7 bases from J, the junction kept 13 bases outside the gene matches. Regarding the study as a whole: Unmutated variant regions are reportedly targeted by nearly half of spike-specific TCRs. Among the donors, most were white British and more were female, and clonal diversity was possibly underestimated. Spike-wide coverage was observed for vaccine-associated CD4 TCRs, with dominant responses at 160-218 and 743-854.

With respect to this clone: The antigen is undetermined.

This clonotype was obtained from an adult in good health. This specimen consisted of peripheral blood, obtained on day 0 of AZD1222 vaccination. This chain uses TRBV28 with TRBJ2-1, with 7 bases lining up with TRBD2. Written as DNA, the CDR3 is TGTGCCAGCAGTTCCGACCTGGCGGGAGTCGAAAATGAGCAGTTCTTC. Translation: CASSSDLAGVENEQFF.